The present T cell receptor beta chain was sequenced within a study of T cell responses to AZD1222 COVID-19 vaccine. Germline CDR1 and CDR2: LGHDT and YNNKEL (reference sequence). The CDR3 runs to 13 residues. V was cut by 0 bases and J by 0 bases, with 2 bases left in between. Using immunoSEQ multiplex PCR, the repertoire was profiled, and TCRdb retains in-frame clones only, with some absent. In the table there are roughly 110,000 clones, 89% of which are singletons. V gene TRBV3-1 (or the pseudogene TRBV3-2) combines with J gene TRBJ2-5; D not certain. The sequencing here drew on peripheral blood, taken on day 0 of AZD1222 vaccination. The clonotype originates from an adult in good health. CDR3 amino acids: CASSQEYQETQYF. The CDR3, as DNA: TGTGCCAGCAGCCAAGAGTACCAAGAGACCCAGTACTTC.